What follows are 8 T cell receptor beta chains derived from one specimen sequenced in a study of control samples from healthy donors and cancer patients. Produced via immunoSEQ multiplex PCR; TCRdb's table is partial and in-frame only. Here the sample spans about 130,000 clones, roughly 92% being singletons. Specimen: blood. These receptors came from a man between 18 and 29 years old in good health.

This chain uses TRBV5-4 with TRBJ1-1; D gene uncertain. This CDR3 has 16 amino acids. Germline CDR1 SGHNT, CDR2 YYREEE (reference sequence). The ends were cut back, 0 bases at V and 0 bases at J, with 12 bases in the middle. CDR3 nucleotides: TGTGCCAGCAGCTTGGAGGCCAGTCTTATGAACACTGAAGCTTTCTTT. Translation gives CASSLEASLMNTEAFF.

J is TRBJ2-4 and V is TRBV6-5; 7 bases are a match to TRBD1. Losses at the gene ends were 8 bases for V and 1 base for J; bases not matched to a gene: 2. The CDR3 length is 13 residues. From germline, CDR1 is MNHEY and CDR2 SVGAGI. CDR3 DNA: TGTGCCAGCGGGACAGTCGCCAAAAACATTCAGTACTTC. It codes for CASGTVAKNIQYF.

J is TRBJ2-2 and V is TRBV7-9; D might be TRBD1 or TRBD2, each matching 5 bases. The CDR3 loop spans 16 amino acids. Trimming left V 4 bases short and J 4 bases short, with 16 bases between. Germline V gives CDR1 SEHNR, CDR2 FQNEAQ (reference sequence). The CDR3 loop reads CASSWPVRGITGELFF. The DNA for the CDR3 is TGTGCCAGCAGCTGGCCTGTGAGGGGAATCACCGGGGAGCTGTTTTTT.

The CDR3 coding sequence is TGTGCCAGCAGCTTGGCACCTACAGTTAACACCGGGGAGCTGTTTTTT. Translated: CASSLAPTVNTGELFF. This sequence joins TRBV5-4 and TRBJ2-2; D ambiguous. With 0 bases removed from V and 2 bases from J, the gap between germline ends came to 11 bases. The germline gives CDR1 SGHNT, CDR2 YYREEE (reference sequence). CDR3 length equals 16 residues.

In this sample, this clone turned up a few times. This chain uses TRBV7-9 with TRBJ2-1; D is unclear. This CDR3 contains 15 residues. CDR1 SEHNR and CDR2 FQNEAQ come from the germline V gene (reference sequence). V was shortened by 5 bases and J by 8 bases, with 19 bases between the two germline ends. CDR3 sequence reads: CASSPRRSMGHEQFF. CDR3 in DNA: TGTGCCAGCAGCCCCAGGCGGTCAATGGGCCATGAGCAGTTCTTC.

The chain has TRBV5-4 and TRBJ1-2; D not certain. Per the germline V gene, CDR1 is SGHNT and CDR2 is YYREEE (reference sequence). This CDR3 has 15 residues. Trimming removed 0 bases at V and 5 bases at J, with 14 bases between. The CDR3: CASSLAFRSLYGYTF. The CDR3 DNA follows: TGTGCCAGCAGCTTGGCATTCCGCAGCTTATATGGCTACACCTTC. Together with reference TRBV5-4 and TRBJ1-2, the CDR3 gives the full variable domain: ETGVTQSPTHLIKTRGQQVTLRCSSQSGHNTVSWYQQALGQGPQFIFQYYREEENGRGNFPPRFSGLQFPNYSSELNVNALELDDSALYLCASSLAFRSLYGYTFGSGTRLTVV.

The rearrangement links TRBV27 to TRBJ1-5; D is undetermined. Germline CDR1 MNHEY, CDR2 SMNVEV (reference sequence). V lost 0 bases and J 1 base, leaving 7 bases between the germline ends. The CDR3 extends over 15 amino acids. The CDR3 sequence is CASSLSHTSNQPQHF. CDR3 coding DNA: TGTGCCAGCAGTTTATCCCATACAAGCAATCAGCCCCAGCATTTT.

This chain links TRBV9 with TRBJ1-1; D is unresolved. CDR1 and CDR2 from the germline V gene are SGDLS and YYNGEE. The CDR3 consists of 13 residues. V dropped 4 bases and J dropped 4 bases, with 11 bases sitting between them. The CDR3 loop reads CASSPRAGTEAFF. The CDR3, as DNA: TGTGCCAGCAGCCCCCGTGCGGGCACTGAAGCTTTCTTT.